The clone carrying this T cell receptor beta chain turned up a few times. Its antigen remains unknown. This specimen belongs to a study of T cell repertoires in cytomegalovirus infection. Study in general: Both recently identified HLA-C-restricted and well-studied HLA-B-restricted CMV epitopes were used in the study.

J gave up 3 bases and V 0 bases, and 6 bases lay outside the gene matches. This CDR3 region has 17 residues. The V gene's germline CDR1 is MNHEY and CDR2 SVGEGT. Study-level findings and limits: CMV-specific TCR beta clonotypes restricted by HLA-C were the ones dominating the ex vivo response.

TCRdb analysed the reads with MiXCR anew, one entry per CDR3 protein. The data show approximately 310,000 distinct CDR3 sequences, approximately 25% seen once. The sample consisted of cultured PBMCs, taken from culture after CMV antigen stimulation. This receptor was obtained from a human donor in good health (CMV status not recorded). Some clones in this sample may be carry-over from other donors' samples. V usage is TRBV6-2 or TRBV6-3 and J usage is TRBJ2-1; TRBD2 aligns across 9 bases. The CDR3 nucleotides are TGTGCCAGCAGTTACTCCGCCCTAGCGGGATTCTACAATGAGCAGTTCTTC. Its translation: CASSYSALAGFYNEQFF.